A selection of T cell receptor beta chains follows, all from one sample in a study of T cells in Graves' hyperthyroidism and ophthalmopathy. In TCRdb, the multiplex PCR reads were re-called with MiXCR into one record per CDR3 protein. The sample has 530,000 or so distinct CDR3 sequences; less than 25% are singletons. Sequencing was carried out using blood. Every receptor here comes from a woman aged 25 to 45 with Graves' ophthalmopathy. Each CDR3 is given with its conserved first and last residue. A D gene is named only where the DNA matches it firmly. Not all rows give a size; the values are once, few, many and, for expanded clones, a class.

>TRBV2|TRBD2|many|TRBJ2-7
CASISGASYEQYF
TGTGCCAGTATTAGCGGGGCATCCTACGAGCAGTACTTC
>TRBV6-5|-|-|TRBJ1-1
CASSYFGRAGGTEAFF
TGTGCCAGCAGTTACTTTGGGCGGGCCGGGGGGACTGAAGCTTTCTTT
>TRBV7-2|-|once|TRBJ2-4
CASSPSGGPNIQYF
TGTGCCAGCAGCCCCTCAGGCGGACCAAACATTCAGTACTTC
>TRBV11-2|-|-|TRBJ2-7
CASSSQSGFSYEQYF
TGTGCCAGCAGCTCCCAAAGCGGTTTCTCCTACGAGCAGTACTTC
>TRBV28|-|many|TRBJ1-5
CASSLDTPNQPQHF
TGTGCCAGCAGTTTGGACACCCCCAATCAGCCCCAGCATTTT
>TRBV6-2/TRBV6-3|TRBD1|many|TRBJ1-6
CASSSGQNPLERTNSPLHF
TGTGCCAGCAGTTCGGGACAGAACCCGCTCGAAAGAACTAATTCACCCCTCCACTTT
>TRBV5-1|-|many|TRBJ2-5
CASMVGGPQETQYF
TGCGCCAGCATGGTCGGGGGACCCCAAGAGACCCAGTACTTC
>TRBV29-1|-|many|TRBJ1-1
CSALRGGLGAFF
TGCAGCGCCCTAAGGGGGGGGTTAGGCGCTTTCTTT
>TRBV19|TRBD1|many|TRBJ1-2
CASSTGQGFDGYTF
TGTGCCAGTAGTACTGGACAGGGGTTCGATGGCTACACCTTC
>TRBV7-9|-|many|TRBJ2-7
CASSLAANYEQYF
TGTGCCAGCAGCTTAGCGGCTAACTACGAGCAGTACTTC
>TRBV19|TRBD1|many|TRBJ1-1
CASGEGTGRVNTEAFF
TGTGCCAGTGGGGAAGGGACAGGGCGCGTGAACACTGAAGCTTTCTTT
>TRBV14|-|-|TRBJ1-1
CASSRLGRVLTEAFF
TGTGCCAGCAGCCGGCTAGGCAGGGTCCTCACTGAAGCTTTCTTT
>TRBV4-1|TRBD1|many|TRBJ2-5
CASSQPGQGLETQYF
TGCGCCAGCAGCCAACCCGGACAGGGCCTAGAGACCCAGTACTTC
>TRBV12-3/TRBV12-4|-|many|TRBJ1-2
CASSFLRVRRDGYTF
TGTGCCAGCAGTTTCTTACGGGTTCGACGGGATGGCTACACCTTC
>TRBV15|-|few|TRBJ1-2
CATSRDLGPLYGYTF
TGTGCCACCAGCAGAGATCTGGGACCACTATATGGCTACACCTTC
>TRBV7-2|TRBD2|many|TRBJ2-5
CASSLGLAGGEETQYF
TGTGCCAGCAGCTTAGGACTAGCGGGGGGTGAAGAGACCCAGTACTTC
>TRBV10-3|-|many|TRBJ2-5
CAISENREETQYF
TGTGCCATCAGTGAGAATAGGGAAGAGACCCAGTACTTC
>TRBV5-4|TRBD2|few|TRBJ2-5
CASSPRVGGLQETQYF
TGTGCCAGCAGCCCCAGGGTCGGGGGACTACAAGAGACCCAGTACTTC
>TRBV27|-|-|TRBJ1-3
CASSPLTGTGNTIYF
TGTGCCAGCAGCCCCTTAACAGGGACTGGAAACACCATATATTTT
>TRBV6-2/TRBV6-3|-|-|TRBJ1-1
CASSSSWYTEAFF
TGTGCCAGCAGCTCAAGTTGGTACACTGAAGCTTTCTTT
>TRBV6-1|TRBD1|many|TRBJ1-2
CASSFGTGLANYGYTF
TGTGCCAGCAGCTTCGGGACAGGGTTGGCTAACTATGGCTACACCTTC
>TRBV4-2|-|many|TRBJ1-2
CASSQDGTSANYGYTF
TGTGCCAGCAGCCAAGATGGGACGAGTGCCAACTATGGCTACACCTTC
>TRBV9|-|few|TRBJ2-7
CASSARDHLSYEQYF
TGTGCCAGCAGCGCCAGGGATCACCTTTCCTACGAGCAGTACTTC
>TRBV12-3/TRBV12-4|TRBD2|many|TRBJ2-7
CASSSNSGGAREQYF
TGTGCCAGCAGTTCCAATAGCGGGGGGGCGCGGGAGCAGTACTTC
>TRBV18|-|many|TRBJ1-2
CASSPPAYGYTF
TGTGCCAGCTCACCACCAGCTTATGGCTACACCTTC
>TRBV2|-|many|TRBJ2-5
CASSGDNQETQYF
TGTGCCAGCAGTGGTGACAACCAAGAGACCCAGTACTTC
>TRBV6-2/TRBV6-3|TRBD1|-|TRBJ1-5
CASSYAGQAIQPQHF
TGTGCCAGCAGTTACGCCGGACAGGCCATTCAGCCCCAGCATTTT
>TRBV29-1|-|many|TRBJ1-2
CSARQDLNYGYTF
TGCAGCGCAAGACAGGATCTTAACTATGGCTACACCTTC
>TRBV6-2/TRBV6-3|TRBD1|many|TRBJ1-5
CASSLRQGVVQPQHF
TGTGCCAGCAGTCTTCGACAGGGGGTGGTTCAGCCCCAGCATTTT
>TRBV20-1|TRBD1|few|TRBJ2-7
CSARRTGDSYEQYF
TGCAGTGCTCGCAGGACAGGGGACTCCTACGAGCAGTACTTC
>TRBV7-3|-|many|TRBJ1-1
CASSKGHENTEAFF
TGTGCCAGCAGCAAGGGACACGAGAACACTGAAGCTTTCTTT
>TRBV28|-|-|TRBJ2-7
CASRPWIRTNYEQYF
TGTGCCAGCAGACCTTGGATCAGGACGAATTACGAGCAGTACTTC
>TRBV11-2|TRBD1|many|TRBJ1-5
CASSLGTRKAGGYNQPQHF
TGTGCCAGCAGCTTAGGAACAAGAAAGGCAGGGGGATACAATCAGCCCCAGCATTTT
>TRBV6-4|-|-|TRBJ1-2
CASRTLRGELGGYTF
TGTGCCAGCAGGACCTTAAGGGGGGAGTTAGGTGGCTACACCTTC
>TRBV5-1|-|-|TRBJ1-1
CASSPGGKGVNTEAFF
TGCGCCAGCAGCCCTGGGGGCAAGGGGGTGAACACTGAAGCTTTCTTT
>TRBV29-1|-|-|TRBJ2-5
CSVISARETQYF
TGCAGCGTCATCTCGGCGAGAGAGACCCAGTACTTC
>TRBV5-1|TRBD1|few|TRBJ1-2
CASSLWAKDRPNYGYTF
TGCGCCAGCAGCCTATGGGCGAAGGACAGGCCTAACTATGGCTACACCTTC
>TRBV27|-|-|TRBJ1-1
CASTLREGIWAEAFF
TGTGCCAGCACCCTCCGGGAGGGGATTTGGGCTGAAGCTTTCTTT
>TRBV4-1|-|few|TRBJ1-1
CASSQEWTRNTEAFF
TGCGCCAGCAGCCAAGAATGGACGAGGAACACTGAAGCTTTCTTT
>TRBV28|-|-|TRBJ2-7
CASSQTTGDYEQYF
TGTGCCAGCAGCCAGACGACAGGAGATTACGAGCAGTACTTC
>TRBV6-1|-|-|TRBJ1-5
CASCKGSSNQPQHF
TGTGCCAGCTGCAAGGGATCAAGCAATCAGCCCCAGCATTTT